The present TCR beta chain was sequenced within a study of cytomegalovirus exposure and HLA in healthy donors. PCR used 60 Vbeta primers and 13 Jbeta primers. Assay used: immunoSEQ multiplex PCR; TCRdb lists only in-frame clones, some missing. The data show 150,000 to 200,000 clones, around 83% seen once. Germline V lookup: CDR1 KGHSH, CDR2 LQKENI. Trimming pared 0 bases from V and 6 bases from J, leaving 4 bases between. CDR3 length: 12 amino acids. General study results and limits: Researchers reportedly found TCR beta sequences accurately predicted most subjects' HLA-A and HLA-B alleles.

To note about this clone: Its antigen is unidentified.

What was sequenced was PBMCs. The chain employs TRBV18 and TRBJ2-3; D ambiguous. The clonotype originates from a woman in her thirties or forties in good health and CMV-seronegative. This CDR3 reads CASSPPFDTQYF. DNA for the CDR3: TGTGCCAGCTCACCACCCTTTGATACGCAGTATTTT.